This T cell receptor (beta chain) appears in the sequencing data of a study of shared clonotypes between healthy human individuals. General study results and limits: Larger estimated richness was generally seen in naive subsets than in memory subsets. Between a handful of donors, naive CD4 clonotypes were shared at a level of about 5%. Clonotypes not shared had lower generation probabilities than those common to all four donors.

Remarks on this clone: Its antigen is unidentified.

As originally analysed: ImmunoSEQ sequences covered only the junction and lacked quality scores; filtering therefore differed. Assay: immunoSEQ multiplex PCR; the TCRdb copy retains only in-frame clones and omits some. For V, J and clone size, that table is used; D and trimming come from the DNA. The sample gives approximately 2,300,000 clones, around 92% of which show up once; approximately 0.39% is in the top ten. This CDR3 has 12 amino acids. Trimming removed 9 bases at V and 7 bases at J, with 10 bases between. CDR1 MGHDK and CDR2 SYGVNS come from the germline V gene. Input material: naive CD4+ T cells from PBMCs. The subset was: CD45RA+ positively selected. The sequence was collected from a young man in good health. Some clones in this sample may be carry-over from other donors' samples. The V gene is TRBV25-1, the J gene TRBJ1-6; D not resolved. CDR3 in amino acids: CASSDPNSPLHF. The CDR3 DNA follows: TGTGCCAGTTCCGACCCGAATTCACCCCTCCACTTT.